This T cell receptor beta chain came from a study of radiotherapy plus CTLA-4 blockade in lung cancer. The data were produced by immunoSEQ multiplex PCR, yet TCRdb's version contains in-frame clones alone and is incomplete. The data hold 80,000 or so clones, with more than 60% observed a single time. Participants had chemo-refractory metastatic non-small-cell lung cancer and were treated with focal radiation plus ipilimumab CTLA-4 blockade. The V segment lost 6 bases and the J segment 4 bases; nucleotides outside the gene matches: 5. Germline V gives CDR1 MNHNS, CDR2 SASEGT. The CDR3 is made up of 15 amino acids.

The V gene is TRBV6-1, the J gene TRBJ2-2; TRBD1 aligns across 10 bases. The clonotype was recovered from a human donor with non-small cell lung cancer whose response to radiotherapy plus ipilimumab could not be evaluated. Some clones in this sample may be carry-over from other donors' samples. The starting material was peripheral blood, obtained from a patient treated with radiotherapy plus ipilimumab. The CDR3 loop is CASRDGTGVTGELFF. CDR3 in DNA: TGTGCCAGCAGGGACGGGACAGGGGTCACCGGGGAGCTGTTTTTT.